These 32 T cell receptor beta chains were all obtained from the same sample, sequenced in a study of sequential checkpoint blockade in melanoma. Sequencing was performed with immunoSEQ multiplex PCR; in TCRdb, only in-frame clones are kept and a portion is missing. This table holds about 2,900 clones, 30% to 40% found once. Treatment of the sample: randomized to nivolumab then ipilimumab (arm A) or the reverse (arm B). Specimen: tumor tissue (inferred from file names), collected from a patient given nivolumab and ipilimumab in sequence. The origin of the receptors is a human donor with melanoma.

This clone has more than one count but fewer than ten. The rearrangement uses TRBV2 and TRBJ2-5, with D perhaps matching TRBD2 (6 bases). Germline assignment: CDR1 SNHLY and CDR2 FYNNEI. The V gene lost 1 base and the J gene lost 4 bases, with 13 bases spanning the gap. CDR3 length: 15 amino acids. CDR3 bases: TGTGCCAGCAGTGAAGACCCGGGAGTAGCAGAGACCCAGTACTTC. It is translated as CASSEDPGVAETQYF. The complete variable domain, with remaining parts taken from reference TRBV2 and TRBJ2-5, reads EPEVTQTPSHQVTQMGQEVILRCVPISNHLYFYWYRQILGQKVEFLVSFYNNEISEKSEIFDDQFSVERPDGSNFTLKIRSTKLEDSAMYFCASSEDPGVAETQYFGPGTRLLVL.

The J gene is TRBJ2-1, the V gene TRBV19; D is unresolved. Germline V lookup: CDR1 LNHDA, CDR2 SQIVND (reference sequence). The CDR3 totals 11 residues. V dropped 7 bases and J dropped 8 bases, with 9 bases sitting between them. The CDR3 protein is CASTHSYEQFF. The CDR3 nucleotides read TGTGCCAGTACGCACAGCTATGAGCAGTTCTTC.

A few counts support this clone. The genes are TRBV9 and TRBJ1-4, with TRBD1 identical over 9 bases. The CDR3 runs 15 residues. Losses at the gene ends were 4 bases for V and 8 bases for J; bases not matched to a gene: 9. Looked up from germline, CDR1 is SGDLS and CDR2 is YYNGEE. The CDR3 DNA is TGTGCCAGCAGCTCCGGGACAGGGTATGGGGAAAAACTGTTTTTT. Translating gives CASSSGTGYGEKLFF.

By frequency in the sample, this clone is medium-sized (0.01 to 0.1%). The J gene is TRBJ1-4, the V gene TRBV11-3; D gene ambiguous. Trimming cost V 5 bases and J 0 bases, with 10 bases left between them. CDR1 SGHNT and CDR2 YENEEA come from the germline V gene. The CDR3 runs 15 residues. CDR3 amino acids: CASSPRAATNEKLFF. The DNA for the CDR3 is TGTGCCAGCAGCCCCCGAGCGGCAACTAATGAAAAACTGTTTTTT.

V is TRBV19 and J is TRBJ1-5, with 7 positions matching TRBD1. Looked up from germline, CDR1 is LNHDA and CDR2 is SQIVND (reference sequence). J was trimmed by 1 base and V by 5 bases; bases with no gene match: 8. There are 16 residues in the CDR3. The CDR3 nucleotides read TGTGCCAGTAGTGTCCAGGGGGGAGGAAGCAATCAGCCCCAGCATTTT. Protein sequence: CASSVQGGGSNQPQHF.

The chain combines TRBV29-1 with TRBJ2-1; 7 positions agree with TRBD2. Germline V gene sequence: CDR1 SQVTM, CDR2 ANQGSEA. This CDR3 spans 13 amino acids. V was clipped by 6 bases and J by 2 bases; unmatched bases: 4. This CDR3 is CSVRAGAYNEQFF. Here the CDR3 DNA reads TGCAGCGTCCGGGCGGGAGCCTACAATGAGCAGTTCTTC.

This clone has just a few counts. This chain joins TRBV19 and TRBJ1-1; D remains unclear. This CDR3 contains 12 residues. Trimming cost V 3 bases and J 1 base, with 3 bases left between them. Per the germline V gene, CDR1 is LNHDA and CDR2 is SQIVND (reference sequence). The CDR3 DNA sequence: TGTGCCAGTAGTATCGGGAACACTGAAGCTTTCTTT. This translates into CASSIGNTEAFF.

The V call is TRBV11-3, the J call TRBJ1-2, with unresolved D. This CDR3 is 17 amino acids long. Germline V gives CDR1 SGHNT, CDR2 YENEEA. V shed 5 bases and J shed 3 bases, with 22 bases lying between them. CDR3 DNA sequence: TGTGCCAGCAGCCCCTCGAATACAAGGGCCCAAGACTATGGCTACACCTTC. It codes for CASSPSNTRAQDYGYTF. Complete variable domain (other parts from reference TRBV11-3 and TRBJ1-2): EAGVVQSPRYKIIEKKQPVAFWCNPISGHNTLYWYLQNLGQGPELLIRYENEEAVDDSQLPKDRFSAERLKGVDSTLKIQPAELGDSAVYLCASSPSNTRAQDYGYTFGSGTRLTVV.

There are a few counts of this clone. The chain combines TRBV28 with TRBJ1-3; possible D gene TRBD1, 5 bases. Germline loops: CDR1 MDHEN, CDR2 SYDVKM. The CDR3 is 16 residues long. V lost 5 bases, J lost 0 bases, and 14 bases lay in between. This CDR3 reads CASSLDPGYSGNTIYF. CDR3 in DNA: TGTGCCAGCAGTCTAGACCCAGGGTACTCTGGAAACACCATATATTTT.

CDR3 in amino acids: CASSLGPMGGNSGNTIYF. CDR3 nucleotide sequence: TGTGCCAGCAGCTTAGGCCCAATGGGAGGCAACTCTGGAAACACCATATATTTT. The chain links TRBV11-3 to TRBJ1-3, with D unclear. V lost 1 base and J 0 bases, leaving 16 bases between the germline ends. This CDR3 contains 18 residues. Germline V gene lookup returns CDR1 SGHNT and CDR2 YENEEA.

The chain is built from TRBV9 and TRBJ2-3; TRBD1 agrees at 8 bases. With 1 base clipped from V and 6 bases from J, the junction kept 22 bases outside the gene matches. Looked up from germline, CDR1 is SGDLS and CDR2 is YYNGEE. The CDR3 has 20 residues. CDR3 DNA sequence: TGTGCCAGCAGCGTAAAAGGAGTTCCAGGGGGCGCGACTCTAGGGGATACGCAGTATTTT. This translates into CASSVKGVPGGATLGDTQYF.

The rearrangement links TRBV25-1 to TRBJ2-7; 10 bases line up with TRBD2. The CDR3 loop spans 14 amino acids. In germline, CDR1 is MGHDK, CDR2 SYGVNS. V was pared by 4 bases and J by 4 bases, with 4 bases of the junction left unmatched. This CDR3 reads CASSGAGGRYEQYF. The CDR3 nucleotides read TGTGCCAGCAGTGGAGCGGGAGGGAGGTACGAGCAGTACTTC.

This chain uses TRBV5-1 with TRBJ2-7; a possible D gene is TRBD2 (5 bases). The V gene lost 0 bases and the J gene lost 0 bases, with 13 bases spanning the gap. The CDR3 is 16 amino acids. Germline V CDR1 and CDR2: SGHRS, YFSETQ. CDR3 sequence (DNA): TGCGCCAGCAGCTTGGTGTTAGGACTGGCCTCCTACGAGCAGTACTTC. Translation: CASSLVLGLASYEQYF. Supplemented by reference TRBV5-1 and TRBJ2-7, the full variable domain reads KAGVTQTPRYLIKTRGQQVTLSCSPISGHRSVSWYQQTPGQGLQFLFEYFSETQRNKGNFPGRFSGRQFSNSRSEMNVSTLELGDSALYLCASSLVLGLASYEQYFGPGTRLTVT.

Sample share makes this clone medium-sized. V is TRBV11-3 and J is TRBJ1-3; perhaps TRBD1 as D (5 bases). Germline CDR1 and CDR2: SGHNT and YENEEA. This CDR3 has 15 residues. V was pared by 2 bases and J by 2 bases, with 10 bases between. The DNA for the CDR3 is TGTGCCAGCAGCTTACAGGGAGGGGCTGGAAACACCATATATTTT. Encoded protein: CASSLQGGAGNTIYF.

The genes are TRBV19 and TRBJ1-4; D gene uncertain. The CDR3 spans 15 residues. The V end lost 5 bases, the J end lost 0 bases, and 10 bases lay between the germline ends. Germline CDR1 and CDR2: LNHDA and SQIVND (reference sequence). In nucleotides, the CDR3 is TGTGCCAGTAGTCTCCCACCTGCAACTAATGAAAAACTGTTTTTT. Protein product: CASSLPPATNEKLFF.

The chain uses TRBV6-8 and TRBJ2-5; perhaps TRBD2 as D (5 bases). The CDR3 covers 13 residues. Germline CDR1 is MNHGY and CDR2 is SAAAGT. Trimming cost V 6 bases and J 1 base, with 9 bases left between them. CDR3 amino acids: CASSGNTQETQYF. The CDR3, as DNA: TGTGCCAGCAGCGGGAATACCCAAGAGACCCAGTACTTC.

This clone was observed a few times. The chain joins TRBV11-3 to TRBJ1-1, with D possibly matching TRBD1 (5 bases). Trimming took 0 bases from V and 1 from J, leaving 9 bases between them. Germline V gives CDR1 SGHNT, CDR2 YENEEA. This CDR3 has 15 amino acids. The CDR3 spells CASSLDGGTNTEAFF. The CDR3 bases are TGTGCCAGCAGCTTAGATGGGGGAACGAACACTGAAGCTTTCTTT.

This rearrangement joins TRBV14 to TRBJ1-1, with D possibly matching TRBD1 (6 bases). V was clipped by 0 bases and J by 4 bases, with 12 bases between them. CDR1 and CDR2 (germline): SGHDN, FVKESK. This CDR3 comprises 15 residues. As DNA, the CDR3 is TGTGCCAGCAGCCAAGATCCGGGGGCGAGCACTGAAGCTTTCTTT. Translating gives CASSQDPGASTEAFF.

This clone is termed large. The chain joins TRBV9 to TRBJ2-1, with 7 bases matching TRBD2. V gave up 3 bases and J gave up 6 bases; unmatched junction bases: 15. This CDR3 contains 17 residues. Germline V gene lookup returns CDR1 SGDLS and CDR2 YYNGEE. CDR3 protein: CASSDRGRALLANEQFF. As DNA, the CDR3 is TGTGCCAGCAGCGACCGGGGGAGGGCCTTGCTAGCCAATGAGCAGTTCTTC.

By its share, this clone is medium-sized. The chain has TRBV4-1 and TRBJ2-7, with 10 bases aligning to TRBD2. The CDR3 covers 15 residues. Losses at the gene ends were 1 base for V and 4 bases for J; bases not matched to a gene: 4. CDR1 MGHRA and CDR2 YSYEKL come from the germline V gene. This chain's CDR3 is CASSQGGAGGYEQYF. The CDR3 DNA sequence: TGCGCCAGCAGCCAAGGTGGAGCGGGAGGGTACGAGCAGTACTTC.

This clone turned up a few times. The chain uses TRBV6-8 and TRBJ1-3, with D uncertain. Germline lookup yields CDR1 MNHGY and CDR2 SAAAGT. The V end was cut by 5 bases, the J end by 2 bases, with 10 bases between. The CDR3 loop spans 14 amino acids. Here the CDR3 DNA reads TGTGCCAGCAGTCAACGGTTTACTGGAAACACCATATATTTT. This gives the protein CASSQRFTGNTIYF.

This clone was found a few times. This sequence joins TRBV6-8 and TRBJ1-3, with TRBD1 matching over 9 bases. The CDR3 contains 13 residues. Looked up from germline, CDR1 is MNHGY and CDR2 is SAAAGT. V shed 8 bases and J 3 bases; nucleotides not matched to a gene: 2. The CDR3 DNA reads as TGTGCCAGCGGGACAGGGATTGGAAACACCATATATTTT. Protein sequence: CASGTGIGNTIYF.

CDR3 sequence reads: CASTGGNEQFF. In DNA form, the CDR3 reads TGTGCCAGCACGGGCGGCAATGAGCAGTTCTTC. The chain has TRBV6-7 and TRBJ2-1; D not certain. TRBV6-7 is designated an ORF whose function remains uncertain. The CDR3 is made up of 11 amino acids. Trimming left V 7 bases short and J 6 bases short, with 7 bases between.

This rearrangement joins TRBV9 to TRBJ2-5; D is perhaps TRBD1 (5 bases). Germline V lookup: CDR1 SGDLS, CDR2 YYNGEE. The CDR3 sequence is 13 residues long. The ends were cut back, 7 bases at V and 1 base at J, with 11 bases in the middle. Here the CDR3 DNA reads TGTGCCAGCGGGGCATACCGCCAAGAGACCCAGTACTTC. Residues: CASGAYRQETQYF.

This chain joins TRBV18 and TRBJ2-4; 9 bases agree with TRBD1. Germline V CDR1 and CDR2: KGHSH, LQKENI. Trimming took 3 bases from V and 9 from J; bases not matched to a gene: 6. The CDR3 contains 14 residues. The CDR3, as DNA: TGTGCCAGCTCACCCTCGGACAGGGGAGGCATTCAGTACTTC. It yields the protein CASSPSDRGGIQYF.

The gene calls are TRBV6-8 and TRBJ1-3; TRBD1 might be the D (6 bases). Germline CDR1 is MNHGY and CDR2 is SAAAGT. Trimming removed 5 bases at V and 4 bases at J, with 15 bases between. The CDR3 runs 15 residues. For the CDR3, the DNA is TGTGCCAGCAGTCCGCGAACAGGGTTAGGAAACACCATATATTTT. Protein product: CASSPRTGLGNTIYF.

V usage is TRBV5-1 and J usage is TRBJ1-4, with 9 positions matching TRBD1. V dropped 0 bases and J dropped 7; count of bases not matched to a gene: 10. This CDR3 is built from 17 residues. From germline, CDR1 is SGHRS and CDR2 YFSETQ. The CDR3 DNA reads TGCGCCAGCAGCTTGGCCCCGGGACAGGGATTGAGTGAAAAACTGTTTTTT. Translating it yields CASSLAPGQGLSEKLFF.

The CDR3 nucleotides read TGCGCCAGCAGTGAGGGGTGGACTAGCGGTTTTCAAGAGACCCAGTACTTC. It yields the protein CASSEGWTSGFQETQYF. V gene TRBV10-2 combines with J gene TRBJ2-5; 10 positions match TRBD2. The trim removed 2 bases at V and 2 bases at J, leaving 8 bases unmatched. Germline V gives CDR1 WSHSY, CDR2 SAAADI. The CDR3 loop spans 17 amino acids.

This chain uses TRBV19 with TRBJ1-1; possible D gene TRBD1, 5 bases. This CDR3 region has 16 residues. CDR1 is LNHDA and CDR2 is SQIVND in the germline V gene (reference sequence). The V gene lost 7 bases and the J gene lost 3 bases, with 21 bases spanning the gap. The CDR3 loop is CASITHLGDHDTEAFF. The CDR3 region has the DNA TGTGCCAGTATCACACACCTCGGGGACCACGACACTGAAGCTTTCTTT.

V usage is TRBV4-1 and J usage is TRBJ2-7; D unresolved. Germline lookup yields CDR1 MGHRA and CDR2 YSYEKL. V lost 0 bases, J lost 4 bases, and 16 bases lay in between. The CDR3 loop spans 16 amino acids. CDR3 nucleotide sequence: TGCGCCAGCAGCCAAGATTGGAGTAGGGCAACGTACGAGCAGTACTTC. Amino acid sequence: CASSQDWSRATYEQYF.

This clone turned up a few times. V usage is TRBV9 and J usage is TRBJ1-1; TRBD1 aligns across 10 bases. The CDR3 covers 16 residues. Germline V gives CDR1 SGDLS, CDR2 YYNGEE. V was clipped by 6 bases and J by 0 bases; unmatched bases: 8. CDR3 amino acids: CASTYGTGVMNTEAFF. In nucleotides, the CDR3 is TGTGCCAGCACTTACGGGACAGGGGTGATGAACACTGAAGCTTTCTTT.

This clone was observed a handful of times. This chain uses TRBV11-3 with TRBJ2-1, with 7 bases lining up with TRBD2. From germline, CDR1 is SGHNT and CDR2 YENEEA. The junction had 5 bases not matched to a gene; V was cut back by 0 bases and J by 0 bases. The length of the CDR3 is 17 residues. CDR3 sequence (DNA): TGTGCCAGCAGCTTAGAGAGAGGCGGGAGCTCCTACAATGAGCAGTTCTTC. It codes for CASSLERGGSSYNEQFF.